This is a list of T cell receptor beta chains from one sample in a study of cytomegalovirus exposure and HLA in healthy donors. Here immunoSEQ multiplex PCR was the method, and the copy in TCRdb shows in-frame clones only, minus some. This table holds about 150,000 clones, 60% to 80% found once. The source material was PBMCs. These receptors all stem from a woman between 45 and 60 years old in good health and CMV-seropositive. The CDR3 runs from the conserved cysteine through the conserved F or W. The D gene is left open where the match is weak. Some rows have no size entry. The others give once, few or many, or a class for an expanded clone.

d_gene: NA
len: 15
abundance: few
v_gene: TRBV5-1
j_gene: TRBJ1-1
CDR3aa: CASSLGLSGYTEAFF
CDR3nt: TGCGCCAGCAGCCTTGGCCTTTCAGGGTACACTGAAGCTTTCTTT

d_gene: NA
len: 15
abundance: NA
v_gene: TRBV4-1
j_gene: TRBJ1-3
CDR3aa: CASSQEISRGNTIYF
CDR3nt: TGCGCCAGCAGCCAAGAGATTTCCAGGGGAAACACCATATATTTT

d_gene: NA
len: 16
abundance: NA
v_gene: TRBV6-5
j_gene: TRBJ1-4
CDR3aa: CASSYSNSGIREKLFF
CDR3nt: TGTGCCAGCAGTTACTCGAATTCAGGGATTAGGGAAAAACTGTTTTTT

d_gene: TRBD2
len: 14
abundance: NA
v_gene: TRBV6-4
j_gene: TRBJ2-1
CDR3aa: CASSDQRGGVEQFF
CDR3nt: TGTGCCAGCAGTGACCAGCGGGGGGGCGTTGAGCAGTTCTTC

d_gene: TRBD2
len: 18
abundance: NA
v_gene: TRBV13
j_gene: TRBJ2-5
CDR3aa: CASSLNSLAGFALETQYF
CDR3nt: TGTGCCAGCAGCTTAAATAGTCTAGCGGGGTTCGCATTAGAGACCCAGTACTTC

d_gene: NA
len: 12
abundance: NA
v_gene: TRBV29-1
j_gene: TRBJ2-5
CDR3aa: CSSVIYGETQYF
CDR3nt: TGCAGCTCGGTGATATACGGGGAGACCCAGTACTTC

d_gene: TRBD1
len: 17
abundance: NA
v_gene: TRBV9
j_gene: TRBJ1-4
CDR3aa: CASSTPTGNVPDEKLFF
CDR3nt: TGTGCCAGCAGCACCCCGACAGGGAATGTCCCCGACGAAAAACTGTTTTTT

d_gene: TRBD1
len: 13
abundance: NA
v_gene: TRBV19
j_gene: TRBJ1-1
CDR3aa: CASGTVMNTEAFF
CDR3nt: TGTGCCAGCGGGACAGTCATGAACACTGAAGCTTTCTTT

d_gene: TRBD2
len: 16
abundance: once
v_gene: TRBV6-4
j_gene: TRBJ2-3
CDR3aa: CASSDSTSGGTDTQYF
CDR3nt: TGTGCCAGCAGTGACTCGACTAGCGGGGGCACAGATACGCAGTATTTT

d_gene: TRBD1
len: 14
abundance: NA
v_gene: TRBV7-9
j_gene: TRBJ2-1
CDR3aa: CASSKPDRGDEQFF
CDR3nt: TGTGCCAGCAGCAAACCGGACAGGGGCGATGAGCAGTTCTTC

d_gene: NA
len: 13
abundance: NA
v_gene: TRBV11-3
j_gene: TRBJ2-3
CDR3aa: CASSLTSTDTQYF
CDR3nt: TGTGCCAGCAGCTTAACTAGCACAGATACGCAGTATTTT

d_gene: NA
len: 12
abundance: NA
v_gene: TRBV11-2
j_gene: TRBJ2-7
CDR3aa: CASSSGAGEQYF
CDR3nt: TGTGCCAGCAGCTCCGGAGCGGGCGAGCAGTACTTC

d_gene: NA
len: 13
abundance: NA
v_gene: TRBV11-1
j_gene: TRBJ1-2
CDR3aa: CASSPRSFYGYTF
CDR3nt: TGTGCCAGCAGCCCGAGGAGTTTCTATGGCTACACCTTC

d_gene: NA
len: 13
abundance: few
v_gene: TRBV6-5
j_gene: TRBJ1-1
CDR3aa: CASTLRGRTEAFF
CDR3nt: TGTGCCAGCACCCTAAGGGGCCGGACTGAAGCTTTCTTT

d_gene: TRBD2
len: 20
abundance: NA
v_gene: TRBV2
j_gene: TRBJ2-3
CDR3aa: CASSVPLWGSSGESTDTQYF
CDR3nt: TGTGCCAGCAGTGTCCCACTTTGGGGGTCTAGCGGGGAGTCCACAGATACGCAGTATTTT

d_gene: TRBD2
len: 15
abundance: NA
v_gene: TRBV14
j_gene: TRBJ2-7
CDR3aa: CASSAYRLAGGQQYF
CDR3nt: TGTGCCAGCAGCGCCTATCGACTAGCGGGGGGGCAGCAGTACTTC

d_gene: TRBD1
len: 14
abundance: NA
v_gene: TRBV18
j_gene: TRBJ1-2
CDR3aa: CASSPGQGLYGYTF
CDR3nt: TGTGCCAGCTCACCGGGACAGGGACTCTATGGCTACACCTTC

d_gene: TRBD1
len: 12
abundance: NA
v_gene: TRBV5-6
j_gene: TRBJ1-6
CDR3aa: CASRTGHSPLHF
CDR3nt: TGTGCCAGCCGGACAGGGCATTCACCCCTCCACTTT

d_gene: NA
len: 13
abundance: few
v_gene: TRBV10-2
j_gene: TRBJ2-7
CDR3aa: CASSSGIAYEQYF
CDR3nt: TGCGCCAGCAGTTCAGGGATCGCCTACGAGCAGTACTTC

d_gene: TRBD1
len: 16
abundance: NA
v_gene: TRBV5-1
j_gene: TRBJ1-6
CDR3aa: CASSGASGQVNSPLHF
CDR3nt: TGCGCCAGCAGCGGGGCTTCAGGACAGGTCAATTCACCCCTCCACTTT

d_gene: NA
len: 16
abundance: NA
v_gene: TRBV5-1
j_gene: TRBJ1-2
CDR3aa: CASSTLPGGANYGYTF
CDR3nt: TGCGCCAGCAGCACCCTCCCCGGAGGAGCTAACTATGGCTACACCTTC

d_gene: NA
len: 11
abundance: few
v_gene: TRBV6-5
j_gene: TRBJ2-1
CDR3aa: CASMEYNEQFF
CDR3nt: TGTGCCAGCATGGAGTACAATGAGCAGTTCTTC

d_gene: TRBD2
len: 16
abundance: once
v_gene: TRBV7-9
j_gene: TRBJ2-3
CDR3aa: CASSLALAGGSDTQYF
CDR3nt: TGTGCCAGCAGCTTAGCCTTAGCGGGGGGATCAGATACGCAGTATTTT

d_gene: NA
len: 13
abundance: NA
v_gene: TRBV5-6
j_gene: TRBJ1-2
CDR3aa: CASSLVRVWRYTF
CDR3nt: TGTGCCAGCAGCTTGGTGCGGGTCTGGCGCTACACCTTC

d_gene: NA
len: 15
abundance: NA
v_gene: TRBV9
j_gene: TRBJ1-2
CDR3aa: CASSVEQFLDNGYTF
CDR3nt: TGTGCCAGCAGCGTAGAACAGTTCCTCGACAATGGCTACACCTTC

d_gene: TRBD1
len: 11
abundance: once
v_gene: TRBV6-1
j_gene: TRBJ2-7
CDR3aa: CASSTGVEQYF
CDR3nt: TGTGCCAGCAGTACAGGGGTCGAGCAGTACTTC

d_gene: NA
len: 16
abundance: NA
v_gene: TRBV6-5
j_gene: TRBJ2-7
CDR3aa: CASSYSYRARSYEQYF
CDR3nt: TGTGCCAGCAGTTACTCCTACAGGGCAAGGTCCTACGAGCAGTACTTC

d_gene: NA
len: 13
abundance: NA
v_gene: TRBV9
j_gene: TRBJ2-5
CDR3aa: CASSVDIQETQYF
CDR3nt: TGTGCCAGCAGTGTGGACATCCAAGAGACCCAGTACTTC

d_gene: TRBD1
len: 15
abundance: NA
v_gene: TRBV5-4
j_gene: TRBJ2-7
CDR3aa: CASSLGGQGVYEQYF
CDR3nt: TGTGCCAGCAGCTTGGGAGGACAGGGGGTCTACGAGCAGTACTTC

d_gene: TRBD1
len: 14
abundance: few
v_gene: TRBV19
j_gene: TRBJ1-3
CDR3aa: CASAGTGTGNTIYF
CDR3nt: TGTGCCAGTGCCGGGACAGGGACTGGAAACACCATATATTTT

d_gene: NA
len: 14
abundance: few
v_gene: TRBV6-1
j_gene: TRBJ1-4
CDR3aa: CASSEGSPNEKLFF
CDR3nt: TGTGCCAGCAGTGAGGGTAGCCCGAATGAAAAACTGTTTTTT

d_gene: TRBD2
len: 20
abundance: NA
v_gene: TRBV27
j_gene: TRBJ2-1
CDR3aa: CASSSPRAASGGWSYNEQFF
CDR3nt: TGTGCCAGCAGCTCCCCCCGGGCGGCTAGCGGGGGATGGTCCTACAATGAGCAGTTCTTC

d_gene: NA
len: 14
abundance: few
v_gene: TRBV6-5
j_gene: TRBJ1-5
CDR3aa: CASSTGISNQPQHF
CDR3nt: TGTGCCAGCAGTACAGGGATAAGCAATCAGCCCCAGCATTTT

d_gene: NA
len: 15
abundance: NA
v_gene: TRBV7-3
j_gene: TRBJ2-7
CDR3aa: CASSSPGLQTYEQYF
CDR3nt: TGTGCCAGCAGCTCACCGGGACTCCAGACCTACGAGCAGTACTTC

d_gene: TRBD2
len: 14
abundance: NA
v_gene: TRBV11-2
j_gene: TRBJ2-7
CDR3aa: CASSLGGSSYEQYF
CDR3nt: TGTGCCAGCAGCCTGGGAGGGAGCTCCTACGAGCAGTACTTC

d_gene: NA
len: 13
abundance: NA
v_gene: TRBV10-3
j_gene: TRBJ1-2
CDR3aa: CAIRAPIGGVSTF
CDR3nt: TGTGCCATCAGGGCCCCCATCGGAGGGGTTTCCACCTTC

d_gene: TRBD2
len: 14
abundance: NA
v_gene: TRBV5-6
j_gene: TRBJ2-1
CDR3aa: CASRRGLANNEQFF
CDR3nt: TGTGCCAGCAGACGGGGACTAGCGAACAATGAGCAGTTCTTC

d_gene: NA
len: 16
abundance: NA
v_gene: TRBV6-6
j_gene: TRBJ2-1
CDR3aa: CASSFPGLTANNEQFF
CDR3nt: TGTGCCAGCAGTTTCCCAGGACTCACAGCTAACAATGAGCAGTTCTTC

d_gene: TRBD1
len: 12
abundance: NA
v_gene: TRBV29-1
j_gene: TRBJ2-3
CDR3aa: CSVGQGLDTQYF
CDR3nt: TGCAGCGTTGGACAGGGTTTGGATACGCAGTATTTT

d_gene: NA
len: 12
abundance: NA
v_gene: TRBV11-2
j_gene: TRBJ1-1
CDR3aa: CASSFGWSEAFF
CDR3nt: TGTGCCAGCAGCTTCGGTTGGTCTGAAGCTTTCTTT

d_gene: TRBD1
len: 14
abundance: NA
v_gene: TRBV18
j_gene: TRBJ2-5
CDR3aa: CASSPTGIKETQYF
CDR3nt: TGTGCCAGCTCCCCGACAGGGATAAAGGAGACCCAGTACTTC

d_gene: TRBD1
len: 15
abundance: NA
v_gene: TRBV2
j_gene: TRBJ2-2
CDR3aa: CASRVPGGETGELFF
CDR3nt: TGTGCCAGCAGAGTTCCAGGGGGCGAAACCGGGGAGCTGTTTTTT

d_gene: TRBD1
len: 15
abundance: NA
v_gene: TRBV19
j_gene: TRBJ1-2
CDR3aa: CASSIQGAGNYGYTF
CDR3nt: TGTGCCAGTAGTATTCAGGGGGCCGGTAACTATGGCTACACCTTC

d_gene: NA
len: 18
abundance: NA
v_gene: TRBV4-2
j_gene: TRBJ1-2
CDR3aa: CASSQDWLSVGASYGYTF
CDR3nt: TGTGCCAGCAGCCAAGATTGGTTAAGCGTTGGGGCCAGCTATGGCTACACCTTC

d_gene: NA
len: 13
abundance: NA
v_gene: TRBV7-2
j_gene: TRBJ1-2
CDR3aa: CASSPLQVSGYTF
CDR3nt: TGTGCCAGCAGCCCTTTGCAAGTCAGTGGCTACACCTTC

d_gene: TRBD1
len: 13
abundance: few
v_gene: TRBV6-5
j_gene: TRBJ1-4
CDR3aa: CASRDGQGRKLFF
CDR3nt: TGTGCCAGCAGAGATGGACAGGGACGAAAACTGTTTTTT

d_gene: TRBD1
len: 16
abundance: NA
v_gene: TRBV5-1
j_gene: TRBJ1-6
CDR3aa: CASSSGLTGPNSPLHF
CDR3nt: TGCGCCAGCAGCTCGGGCCTGACAGGGCCCAATTCACCCCTCCACTTT

d_gene: NA
len: 14
abundance: NA
v_gene: TRBV6-5
j_gene: TRBJ1-1
CDR3aa: CASSYGGGNTEAFF
CDR3nt: TGTGCCAGCAGTTACGGGGGAGGAAACACTGAAGCTTTCTTT

d_gene: NA
len: 16
abundance: few
v_gene: TRBV6-4
j_gene: TRBJ1-5
CDR3aa: CASSDQRVGSNQPQHF
CDR3nt: TGTGCCAGCAGTGACCAGAGGGTTGGGAGCAATCAGCCCCAGCATTTT

d_gene: TRBD1
len: 15
abundance: NA
v_gene: TRBV14
j_gene: TRBJ2-7
CDR3aa: CASSLTDRGPYEQYF
CDR3nt: TGTGCCAGCAGCCTTACAGACAGGGGCCCTTACGAGCAGTACTTC

d_gene: NA
len: 16
abundance: few
v_gene: TRBV5-1
j_gene: TRBJ1-5
CDR3aa: CASSWGLLGGNQPQHF
CDR3nt: TGCGCCAGCAGCTGGGGGCTCCTTGGAGGCAATCAGCCCCAGCATTTT

d_gene: TRBD1
len: 16
abundance: few
v_gene: TRBV11-2
j_gene: TRBJ2-7
CDR3aa: CASSSIGRGQPYEQYF
CDR3nt: TGTGCCAGCAGCTCGATCGGCAGGGGGCAACCCTACGAGCAGTACTTC

d_gene: TRBD2
len: 17
abundance: NA
v_gene: TRBV7-8
j_gene: TRBJ2-1
CDR3aa: CASSARRFGGANNEQFF
CDR3nt: TGTGCCAGCAGCGCCCGGAGATTCGGGGGGGCAAATAATGAGCAGTTCTTC

d_gene: TRBD2
len: 17
abundance: NA
v_gene: TRBV5-5
j_gene: TRBJ2-1
CDR3aa: CASSLRTSGGPYNEQFF
CDR3nt: TGTGCCAGCAGCTTGAGGACTAGCGGGGGGCCCTACAATGAGCAGTTCTTC

d_gene: NA
len: 15
abundance: few
v_gene: TRBV6-1
j_gene: TRBJ1-6
CDR3aa: CASREWDTLNSPLHF
CDR3nt: TGTGCCAGCAGGGAATGGGACACCTTGAATTCACCCCTCCACTTT

d_gene: TRBD1
len: 13
abundance: few
v_gene: TRBV12-5
j_gene: TRBJ1-5
CDR3aa: CASGSGQAQPQHF
CDR3nt: TGTGCTAGTGGTTCGGGACAGGCTCAGCCCCAGCATTTT

d_gene: TRBD1
len: 16
abundance: NA
v_gene: TRBV5-8
j_gene: TRBJ1-4
CDR3aa: CASSSPGQGKGEKLFF
CDR3nt: TGTGCCAGCAGCTCCCCGGGACAGGGGAAAGGCGAAAAACTGTTTTTT